Shown below are 31 T cell receptor beta chains from a single sample sequenced in a study of T-cell reconstitution after alpha-beta-depleted transplantation in children. The TCRbeta library was prepared with unique molecular identifiers. TCRdb analysed the PCR reads with MiXCR anew, one entry per CDR3 protein. The sample lists under 6,500 distinct CDR3 sequences; 15% to 18% were seen once. Source: PBMCs, mostly from graft donor cells, taken 180 days after TCRalphabeta/CD19-depleted stem cell transplant. The receptors were gathered from a patient between 2 and 9 years old who had a stem cell transplant for inherited bone marrow failure, so the T cells may come from the graft donor.

This clonotype was detected ten times or more. A read error may produce the germline difference seen at one junction end. V is TRBV7-7 and J is TRBJ2-3, with 9 bases identical to TRBD2. The germline CDR1 and CDR2 sequences are SSHAT and FNYEAQ (reference sequence). The CDR3 consists of 16 residues. Here the CDR3 reads CASSVGAGGPTDTQYF. The DNA of the CDR3 is TGTGCTAGCAGCGTGGGTGCGGGAGGGCCGACAGATACGCAGTATTTT.

This clonotype has only one observation. The chain employs TRBV9 and TRBJ2-5; 8 nucleotides agree with TRBD2. The better agreement between TRBJ2-7 and the DNA end casts doubt on the J call. The CDR3 has 15 amino acids. Per the germline V gene, CDR1 is SGDLS and CDR2 is YYNGEE. The DNA of the CDR3 is TGTGCCAGCAGCGTAGCACTAGCGGAATCCTACGAGCAGTACTTC. Translated, it gives CASSVALAESYEQYF.

The table lists this clonotype with many counts. J is TRBJ2-7 and V is TRBV6-1, with 7 bases that match TRBD2. Germline V gene data show CDR1 as MNHNS and CDR2 as SASEGT. The CDR3 is 13 residues long. V shed 4 bases and J 4 bases; nucleotides not matched to a gene: 4. Here the CDR3 DNA reads TGTGCCAGCAGTGTGGGGAGGGCGTACGAGCAGTACTTC. Its translation: CASSVGRAYEQYF.

The chain has TRBV28 and TRBJ1-1, with D maybe TRBD1 (5 bases). V lost 5 bases and J 0 bases, leaving 16 bases between the germline ends. Per the germline V gene, CDR1 is MDHEN and CDR2 is SYDVKM. This CDR3 is built from 16 residues. CDR3 loop: CASSIPRQTMNTEAFF. CDR3 coding DNA: TGTGCCAGCAGTATCCCCCGACAGACCATGAACACTGAAGCTTTCTTT.

This clonotype was recorded at least ten times. The chain couples TRBV7-2 to TRBJ1-4; the D is unclear. Germline-derived CDR1 and CDR2 are SGHTA and FQGNSA. Trimming took off 4 bases at V and 4 bases at J, with 10 bases between the two ends. The CDR3 is 14 amino acids. The CDR3 DNA reads as TGTGCCAGCAGCTCCGGGCTATATAATGAAAAACTGTTTTTT. This gives the protein CASSSGLYNEKLFF. Full variable domain (rest looked up from reference TRBV7-2 and TRBJ1-4): GAGVSQSPSNKVTEKGKDVELRCDPISGHTALYWYRQSLGQGLEFLIYFQGNSAPDKSGLPSDRFSAERTGGSVSTLTIQRTQQEDSAVYLCASSSGLYNEKLFFGSGTQLSVL.

V usage is TRBV4-1 and J usage is TRBJ2-5; TRBD1 matches 7 bases. There are 17 residues in the CDR3. Losses at the gene ends were 4 bases for V and 3 bases for J; bases not matched to a gene: 14. From germline, CDR1 is MGHRA and CDR2 YSYEKL. CDR3 residues: CASSLYEGARVKETQYF. The CDR3 DNA sequence: TGCGCCAGCAGCCTGTACGAGGGGGCGCGGGTGAAAGAGACCCAGTACTTC.

This clonotype was counted many times. The J gene is TRBJ2-1, the V gene TRBV4-3; D is unclear. Germline-derived CDR1 and CDR2 are LGHNA and YSLEER. The CDR3 extends over 15 amino acids. Trimming shortened V by 0 bases and J by 9 bases, and 15 bases separated the two germline ends. Here the CDR3 reads CASSQDQGPLGEQFF. The CDR3 nucleotides read TGCGCCAGCAGCCAAGATCAAGGTCCTCTTGGTGAGCAGTTCTTC.

This clonotype was counted at least ten times. This chain links TRBV23-1 with TRBJ2-5, with 7 positions matching TRBD2. TRBV23-1 is annotated as an ORF whose role is uncertain. The CDR3 contains 17 residues. Trimming cost V 6 bases and J 0 bases; bases outside gene matches: 13. CDR3 region: CASSRIRNGRYQETQYF. CDR3 bases: TGCGCCAGCAGCCGGATTCGGAACGGGAGGTACCAAGAGACCCAGTACTTC.

This clonotype has ten or more counts. This sequence joins TRBV7-9 and TRBJ2-3, with 9 positions matching TRBD1. V lost 6 bases to trimming and J lost 5 bases; unmatched junction nucleotides: 9. Germline CDR1 and CDR2: SEHNR and FQNEAQ (reference sequence). The CDR3 has 15 residues. CDR3 bases: TGTGCCAGCAGTAGACGACAGGGGGATAAAGATACGCAGTATTTT. This gives the protein CASSRRQGDKDTQYF. Looking up the rest from reference TRBV7-9 and TRBJ2-3 gives the full variable domain: DTGVSQNPRHKITKRGQNVTFRCDPISEHNRLYWYRQTLGQGPEFLTYFQNEAQLEKSRLLSDRFSAERPKGSFSTLEIQRTEQGDSAMYLCASSRRQGDKDTQYFGPGTRLTVL.

In regard to this clonotype: A much more abundant neighbour one base away suggests this may be a read error. The chain joins TRBV6-2 or TRBV6-3 to TRBJ2-2; possibly TRBD2 for D (5 bases). Per germline, CDR1 MNHEY and CDR2 SVGEGT. The CDR3 extends over 12 amino acids. The CDR3, as DNA: TGTGCCAGCAGTTACGTCACCGGGGAGCTGATTTTT. Encoded protein: CASSYVTGELIF.

This clonotype was seen many times. The chain links TRBV6-5 to TRBJ1-1; no reliable D call. V was cut by 0 bases and J by 4 bases, with 12 bases left in between. The CDR3 runs to 15 residues. CDR1 MNHEY and CDR2 SVGAGI come from the germline V gene. The CDR3 protein is CASSYSRGVGTEAFF. CDR3 nucleotide sequence: TGTGCCAGCAGTTACTCGCGGGGAGTGGGCACTGAAGCTTTCTTT.

This clonotype was detected many times. The chain has TRBV20-1 and TRBJ1-1; no reliable D call. This CDR3 has 12 residues. With 6 bases removed from V and 7 bases from J, the gap between germline ends came to 15 bases. From germline, CDR1 is DFQATT and CDR2 SNEGSKA (reference sequence). For the CDR3, the DNA is TGCAGTGCAAGTGGGGAGGTTCTTGAAGCTTTCTTT. Its translation: CSASGEVLEAFF.

This clonotype was seen ten or more times. In nucleotides, the CDR3 is TGTGCCAGTAGTATGAACAGCCTCGAGGAGCAGTTCTTC. Protein product: CASSMNSLEEQFF. The rearrangement joins TRBV19 to TRBJ2-1; D remains unclear. V dropped 3 bases and J dropped 10 bases, with 13 bases sitting between them. Germline values: CDR1 LNHDA, CDR2 SQIVND (reference sequence). This CDR3 is 13 amino acids long.

Judged by abundance, this clonotype is medium-sized. This chain uses TRBV24-1 with TRBJ2-3; 12 bases match TRBD1. From germline, CDR1 is KGHDR and CDR2 SFDVKD. The CDR3 extends over 16 amino acids. The J segment lost 4 bases and the V segment lost 4 bases, leaving 5 bases of the junction unmatched. The CDR3 DNA is TGTGCCACCAGTGACGGGACAGGGGGCAGTTCAGATACGCAGTATTTT. It encodes CATSDGTGGSSDTQYF.

The sample holds many counts of this clonotype. In DNA, the CDR3 is TGTGCCAGCAGGGCGCCCGGGACAGGGATCGGCGAGCAGTACTTC. It is translated as CASRAPGTGIGEQYF. This chain connects TRBV5-6 to TRBJ2-7; 9 nucleotides match TRBD1. In germline, CDR1 is SGHDT, CDR2 YYEEEE. The ends lost 5 bases at V and 6 bases at J; junction bases unmatched: 12. The CDR3 consists of 15 residues.

This clonotype was recorded many times. This chain joins TRBV29-1 and TRBJ2-7; D call uncertain. Germline CDR1 SQVTM, CDR2 ANQGSEA. This CDR3 is built from 16 residues. V dropped 4 bases and J dropped 0 bases, with 19 bases sitting between them. The CDR3 region is CSVASYRPRFSYEQYF. In DNA, the CDR3 is TGCAGCGTTGCGTCATACCGTCCCCGATTCTCCTACGAGCAGTACTTC.

This clonotype occurred many times. The chain is built from TRBV10-3 and TRBJ2-1; 8 nucleotides align to TRBD2. This CDR3 spans 14 amino acids. Germline V lookup: CDR1 ENHRY, CDR2 SYGVKD. The CDR3 DNA sequence: TGTGCATCTGGAGCGGGAGATGGAAGCAATGAGCAGTTCTTC. The encoded protein is CASGAGDGSNEQFF.

The chain carries TRBV5-1 and TRBJ2-5, with 9 bases identical to TRBD1. Germline CDR1 reads SGHRS; CDR2 reads YFSETQ. The junction had 14 bases not matched to a gene; V was cut back by 9 bases and J by 2 bases. The CDR3 runs to 16 residues. The CDR3 spells CAMGSGGQGIQETQYF. The CDR3 nucleotides are TGCGCCATGGGCTCCGGGGGACAGGGAATACAAGAGACCCAGTACTTC.

This clonotype occurred many times. The rearrangement uses TRBV5-1 and TRBJ1-1; D perhaps matches TRBD1 (5 bases). The CDR3 is made up of 15 amino acids. The ends were cut back, 1 base at V and 4 bases at J, with 14 bases in the middle. Germline CDR1 is SGHRS and CDR2 is YFSETQ. The CDR3: CASSLMLGDSTEAFF. In DNA form, the CDR3 reads TGCGCCAGCAGCTTGATGTTGGGGGACTCCACTGAAGCTTTCTTT.

This clonotype was recorded many times. This chain connects TRBV27 to TRBJ2-1, with 10 bases that match TRBD2. The CDR3 contains 15 residues. The germline CDR1 and CDR2 sequences are MNHEY and SMNVEV (reference sequence). V was pared by 4 bases and J by 4 bases, with 4 bases of the junction left unmatched. The CDR3 DNA reads TGTGCCAGCAGTTCCGGACTAGCGGTTTACAATGAGCAGTTCTTC. This sequence encodes CASSSGLAVYNEQFF.

This clonotype was seen ten or more times. The rearrangement joins TRBV4-1 to TRBJ1-2; D is unclear. Germline CDR1 reads MGHRA; CDR2 reads YSYEKL. V was clipped by 0 bases and J by 8 bases, with 10 bases between them. CDR3 size: 13 residues. As DNA, the CDR3 is TGCGCCAGCAGCCAAGACGGGAAGGTCGGCTACACCTTC. Translated, it gives CASSQDGKVGYTF.

This clonotype was found many times. The rearrangement joins TRBV5-1 to TRBJ2-7; 8 bases are a match to TRBD1. Germline CDR1 and CDR2: SGHRS and YFSETQ. V shed 4 bases, J shed 2 bases, and the junction held 8 bases outside the gene matches. The CDR3 runs to 15 residues. CDR3 residues: CASSRTGRTTYEQYF. CDR3 bases: TGCGCCAGCAGCCGGACAGGGAGAACGACCTACGAGCAGTACTTC.

This clonotype came up many times. The J gene is TRBJ2-7, the V gene TRBV20-1; D perhaps matches TRBD1 (6 bases). Germline values: CDR1 DFQATT, CDR2 SNEGSKA (reference sequence). Trimming removed 6 bases at V and 13 bases at J, with 22 bases between. The CDR3 length is 12 residues. This chain's CDR3 is CSASHESQGLYF. CDR3 DNA: TGCAGTGCCTCCCATGAATCACAGGGATTATACTTC.

Many counts were recorded for this clonotype. V gene TRBV7-2 combines with J gene TRBJ2-3; 8 nucleotides align to TRBD1. The CDR3 runs 12 residues. Germline loops: CDR1 SGHTA, CDR2 FQGNSA. The CDR3 region is CGTGYRFDTQYF. The DNA of the CDR3 is TGTGGGACAGGGTATCGTTTTGATACGCAGTATTTT.

This clonotype has ten or more counts. V is TRBV19 and J is TRBJ1-2; no definite D call. V lost 11 bases, J lost 5 bases, and 21 bases lay in between. The CDR3 is 14 residues long. Germline V gene data show CDR1 as LNHDA and CDR2 as SQIVND (reference sequence). CDR3 coding DNA: TGTGCCGGCCCTAGTAGGACGGCGGCTTATGGCTACACCTTC. Translating it yields CAGPSRTAAYGYTF.

Many counts were recorded for this clonotype. This chain joins TRBV3-1 and TRBJ1-1; unclear D gene. V was cut by 3 bases and J by 12 bases, with 14 bases left in between. Germline-derived CDR1 and CDR2 are LGHDT and YNNKEL (reference sequence). This CDR3 comprises 12 residues. CDR3 amino acids: CASSHVGGRSFF. The CDR3 DNA reads as TGTGCCAGCAGCCACGTGGGTGGGCGGTCTTTCTTT.

This clonotype was counted at least ten times. This chain uses TRBV7-9 with TRBJ2-1, with 10 bases matching TRBD2. The germline gives CDR1 SEHNR, CDR2 FQNEAQ (reference sequence). This CDR3 region has 16 residues. The ends lost 5 bases at V and 2 bases at J; junction bases unmatched: 6. The CDR3 DNA follows: TGTGCCAGCAGCGGCAGACTAGCGGGTCCCTACAATGAGCAGTTCTTC. Encoded protein: CASSGRLAGPYNEQFF.

The chain uses TRBV5-4 and TRBJ2-1; TRBD1 matches at 8 bases. Trimming at V came to 3 bases and at J to 3 bases, leaving 5 bases not matched to a gene. CDR3 length equals 15 residues. From germline, CDR1 is SGHNT and CDR2 YYREEE (reference sequence). The CDR3 sequence is CASSSTGAGYNEQFF. CDR3 sequence (DNA): TGTGCCAGCAGCTCGACAGGGGCGGGCTACAATGAGCAGTTCTTC.

This clonotype was seen at least ten times. V is TRBV28 and J is TRBJ2-1; TRBD2 matches at 9 bases. The CDR3 is 16 amino acids. Germline lookup yields CDR1 MDHEN and CDR2 SYDVKM. The V gene end was trimmed by 2 bases and the J gene end by 4 bases; junction bases not matched to a gene: 6. The DNA of the CDR3 is TGTGCCAGCAGTTTAGGGGCGGGAGGGCCATACAATGAGCAGTTCTTC. Protein sequence: CASSLGAGGPYNEQFF.

At least ten counts were recorded for this clonotype. V usage is TRBV20-1 and J usage is TRBJ2-7, with 7 bases identical to TRBD1. The CDR3 spans 14 residues. CDR1 and CDR2 (germline): DFQATT, SNEGSKA (reference sequence). V gave up 3 bases and J gave up 4 bases; unmatched junction bases: 9. The CDR3 DNA sequence: TGCAGTGCTAGCCGAGTAAGGGGGCGATACGAGCAGTACTTC. Translating gives CSASRVRGRYEQYF.

This chain uses TRBV24-1 with TRBJ2-5; TRBD1 matches at 8 bases. CDR3 length: 17 amino acids. Germline CDR1 is KGHDR and CDR2 is SFDVKD. Unmatched junction bases numbered 17, after V lost 7 bases and J lost 5 bases. CDR3 sequence (DNA): TGTGCCACCAGCGCCAAGACAGGGGAGAGGGTCGGGGAGACCCAGTACTTC. Translation gives CATSAKTGERVGETQYF.